Listed below are T cell receptor beta chains from one sample, sequenced in a study of T cells after yellow fever vaccination. From the 5' RACE reads, TCRdb called clonotypes with MiXCR, one entry per CDR3 protein. The sample lists approximately 450,000 distinct CDR3 sequences; around a sixth were seen once. This sample comprised PBMCs, obtained before the yellow fever booster vaccination. The receptors were gathered from a man in his late teens or twenties who received the YFV17D yellow fever vaccine. CDR3s include the opening cysteine and the closing phenylalanine or tryptophan. D genes are given only for firm matches. A row's size may be missing; if present it is once, few, many or a size class.

V gene	clone size	D gene	J gene	CDR3 DNA	CDR3 protein
TRBV12-3/TRBV12-4	few	-	TRBJ1-1	TGTGCCAGCAGTTTTTTCCCGAACACTGAAGCTTTCTTT	CASSFFPNTEAFF
TRBV6-5	few	-	TRBJ1-4	TGTGCCAGCAGTCCCGGTTCGGGTCCAGAAAAACTGTTTTTT	CASSPGSGPEKLFF
TRBV12-3/TRBV12-4	few	TRBD1	TRBJ1-2	TGTGCCAGCAGTTCCTACAGGGGTGATGGCTACACCTTC	CASSSYRGDGYTF
TRBV4-2	few	TRBD1	TRBJ2-2	TGTGCCAGCAGCCGGTCCACCTTGGGACAGGGGTACGGGAACACCGGGGAGCTGTTTTTT	CASSRSTLGQGYGNTGELFF
TRBV4-3	few	TRBD1	TRBJ2-2	TGCGCCAGCAGCCAGGGCGTGACAGGGGGGGACACCGGGGAGCTGTTTTTT	CASSQGVTGGDTGELFF
TRBV6-2/TRBV6-3	few	-	TRBJ2-1	TGTGCCAGCACCTGGACTTTCAATGAGCAGTTCTTC	CASTWTFNEQFF
TRBV4-2	few	TRBD1	TRBJ1-1	TGTGCCAGCAGCCAAGGACAGGGTGCTGAAGCTTTCTTT	CASSQGQGAEAFF
TRBV12-3/TRBV12-4	few	-	TRBJ2-2	TGTGCCAGCAGTTTAGGTTATCCCGGGGAGCTGTTTTTT	CASSLGYPGELFF
TRBV7-9	few	TRBD1	TRBJ2-1	TGTGCCAGCAGCGAGACAGGGACAAATGAGCAGTTCTTC	CASSETGTNEQFF
TRBV6-5	few	-	TRBJ1-1	TGTGCCAGCAGTTCCCGGCCGAGGACATTGGGGGCTGAAGCTTTCTTT	CASSSRPRTLGAEAFF
TRBV12-5	-	-	TRBJ2-7	TGTGCTAGTGGTTTGAGGGGCTCCTACGAGCAGTACTTC	CASGLRGSYEQYF
TRBV7-8	-	-	TRBJ1-1	TGTGCCAGCAGCTTCGTCGGCACCATGAACACTGAAGCTTTCTTT	CASSFVGTMNTEAFF
TRBV10-3	-	-	TRBJ2-1	TGTGCCATCAGGTCCAGCAATGAGCAGTTCTTC	CAIRSSNEQFF